Described below is a single T cell receptor (beta chain) sequence and its context. Its antigen is unidentified. The TCR beta cDNA came from 5'RACE template switching with UMIs. Reprocessing the 5' RACE reads, TCRdb reports a single entry for every CDR3 protein and omits DNA. The sample holds approximately 550,000 distinct CDR3 sequences. CDR3 length: 11 amino acids. Germline V CDR1 and CDR2: DFQATT, SNEGSKA (reference sequence). This sample is drawn from a study of T cells expressing NK-cell markers. Across the whole study: HCMV serostatus: seven of eight sequenced donors positive, one negative.

Study-wide findings and caveats: The HCMV specificity of the expanded NKG2C+ T cell clones stayed unresolved. Dominant NKG2C+ clonotypes in roughly 6 donors made up about 1.0-7.0% of CD8+ T cells.

Sequenced input: blood T cells: a sorted CD56 or NKG2C T cell subset, CD4+ or CD8+ T cells, or bulk PBMC T cells (not recorded which). V and J are TRBV20-1 and TRBJ2-7; with no DNA, the TCRdb D assignment of TRBD1 cannot be verified. The sequence derives from a man aged 18 to 30 in good health. The CDR3 loop reads CSARDRDEQYF.